A selection of T cell receptor beta chains follows, all from one sample in a study of shared clonotypes between healthy human individuals. TCRdb's table, derived via immunoSEQ multiplex PCR, lists solely in-frame clones and lacks some. The repertoire holds about 2,200,000 clones, under 95% seen once, with roughly 1.8% in the top ten. Specimen: naive CD8+ T cells from PBMCs. These receptors all come from a man younger than 35 in good health. Some clones in this sample may be carry-over from other donors' samples. The CDR3 runs from the conserved cysteine through the conserved F or W. The order of the fields is D gene, clone size, V gene, J gene, CDR3 DNA, CDR3 protein. D genes are given only for firm matches. Where a row states a size, it is once, few, many or the class of an expanded clone; other rows omit it.

-	-	TRBV14	TRBJ1-4	TGTGCCAGCAGCCAAGTCCGGACGCACTCAACCGCGGAAAAACTGTTTTTT	CASSQVRTHSTAEKLFF
-	few	TRBV7-9	TRBJ1-2	TGTGCCAGCAGCTTATCGTCGGCTGGCTACACCTTC	CASSLSSAGYTF
-	-	TRBV27	TRBJ2-1	TGTGCCAGCGGGTTAGGAGGGGGTTCCTACAATGAGCAGTTCTTC	CASGLGGGSYNEQFF
-	once	TRBV12-2	TRBJ2-1	TGTGCAAGTCGCTTATATGAGACTGCCCCCTCCTACAATGAGCAGTTCTTC	CASRLYETAPSYNEQFF
TRBD1	-	TRBV4-3	TRBJ2-7	TGCGCCAGCAGCCAAGAAGCCCTCGGGGGACAGGGGGCATACGAGCAGTACTTC	CASSQEALGGQGAYEQYF
-	-	TRBV13	TRBJ2-3	TGTGCCAGCAGCTTAGGGCATCGAGAAGATACGCAGTATTTT	CASSLGHREDTQYF
-	-	TRBV27	TRBJ2-7	TGTGCCAGCAGTTTAGCAGGCCGACCTTACGAGCAGTACTTC	CASSLAGRPYEQYF
-	once	TRBV9	TRBJ2-7	TGTGCCAGCAGCGTAGAAGGGGCAGCCGCGGACGAGCAGTACTTC	CASSVEGAAADEQYF
-	-	TRBV5-8	TRBJ1-5	TGTGCCAGCAGCTTGGGGGCTGGTGTCAATCAGCCCCAGCATTTT	CASSLGAGVNQPQHF
TRBD2	-	TRBV27	TRBJ2-3	TGTGCCAGCAGTTTTGTTGTCGTGGCGGGACTAGCCGATACGCAGTATTTT	CASSFVVVAGLADTQYF
-	-	TRBV21-1	TRBJ2-1	TGTGCGCTGCACGGGACCACCAATGAGCAGTTCTTC	CALHGTTNEQFF
-	-	TRBV7-2	TRBJ2-1	TGTGCCAGCAGCTTTCAAAGGAGCGGCAATGAGCAGTTCTTC	CASSFQRSGNEQFF
TRBD2	-	TRBV9	TRBJ2-1	TGTGCCAGCAGCGTAGATAAGGGACTAGCGGGACCCAATGAGCAGTTCTTC	CASSVDKGLAGPNEQFF
-	-	TRBV30	TRBJ2-3	TGTGCCTGGAGTGTATTGGCTCCGACTTACACAGATACGCAGTATTTT	CAWSVLAPTYTDTQYF
TRBD2	-	TRBV15	TRBJ2-7	TGTGCCACCAGCGGGGGGGAATTCTACGAGCAGTACTTC	CATSGGEFYEQYF
TRBD1	-	TRBV5-4	TRBJ2-5	TGTGCCAGCAGCCATGGGACAGGGGGAAGAGAGACCCAGTACTTC	CASSHGTGGRETQYF